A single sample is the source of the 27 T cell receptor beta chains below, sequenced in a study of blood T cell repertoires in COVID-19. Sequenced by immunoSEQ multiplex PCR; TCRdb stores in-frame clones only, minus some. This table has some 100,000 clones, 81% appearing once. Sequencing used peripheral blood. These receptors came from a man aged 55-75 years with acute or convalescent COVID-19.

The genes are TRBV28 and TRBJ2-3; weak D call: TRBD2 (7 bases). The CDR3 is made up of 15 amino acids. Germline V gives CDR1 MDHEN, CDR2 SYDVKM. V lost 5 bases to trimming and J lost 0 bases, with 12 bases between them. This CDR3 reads CASSVQGGSTDTQYF. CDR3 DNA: TGTGCCAGCAGTGTACAGGGAGGGAGCACAGATACGCAGTATTTT.

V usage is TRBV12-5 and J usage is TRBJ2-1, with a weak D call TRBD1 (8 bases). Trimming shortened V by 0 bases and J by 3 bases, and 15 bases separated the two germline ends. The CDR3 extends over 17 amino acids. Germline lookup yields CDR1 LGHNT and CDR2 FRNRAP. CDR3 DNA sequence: TGTGCTAGTGGTTTGGTACAGGGGGGGAGAGACTACAATGAGCAGTTCTTC. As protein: CASGLVQGGRDYNEQFF.

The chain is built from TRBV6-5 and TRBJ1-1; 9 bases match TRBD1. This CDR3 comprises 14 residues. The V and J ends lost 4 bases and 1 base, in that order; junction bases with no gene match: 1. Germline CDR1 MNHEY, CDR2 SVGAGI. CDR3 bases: TGTGCCAGCAGTTGGGGACAGGGGAACACTGAAGCTTTCTTT. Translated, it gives CASSWGQGNTEAFF.

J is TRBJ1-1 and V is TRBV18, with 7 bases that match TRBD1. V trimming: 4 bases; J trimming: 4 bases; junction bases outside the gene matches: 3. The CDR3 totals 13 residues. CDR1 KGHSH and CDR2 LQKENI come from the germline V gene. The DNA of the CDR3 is TGTGCCAGCTCACGACAGGGAAGCACTGAAGCTTTCTTT. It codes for CASSRQGSTEAFF. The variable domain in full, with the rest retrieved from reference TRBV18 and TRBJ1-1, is NAGVMQNPRHLVRRRGQEARLRCSPMKGHSHVYWYRQLPEEGLKFMVYLQKENIIDESGMPKERFSAEFPKEGPSILRIQQVVRGDSAAYFCASSRQGSTEAFFGQGTRLTVV.

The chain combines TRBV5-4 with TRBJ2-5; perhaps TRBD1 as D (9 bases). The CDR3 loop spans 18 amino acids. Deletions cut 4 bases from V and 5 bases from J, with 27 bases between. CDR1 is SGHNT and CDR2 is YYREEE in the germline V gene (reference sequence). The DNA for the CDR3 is TGTGCCAGCAGCCCCAAGAGTAGCGGGGACAGGGTTTTGGAGACCCAGTACTTC. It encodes CASSPKSSGDRVLETQYF.

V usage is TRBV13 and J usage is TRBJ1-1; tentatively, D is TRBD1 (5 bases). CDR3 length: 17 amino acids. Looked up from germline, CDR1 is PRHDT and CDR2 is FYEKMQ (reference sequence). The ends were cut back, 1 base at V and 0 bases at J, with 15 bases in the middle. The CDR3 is CASSLVGVGGMNTEAFF. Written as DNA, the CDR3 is TGTGCCAGCAGCTTAGTCGGTGTGGGGGGGATGAACACTGAAGCTTTCTTT.

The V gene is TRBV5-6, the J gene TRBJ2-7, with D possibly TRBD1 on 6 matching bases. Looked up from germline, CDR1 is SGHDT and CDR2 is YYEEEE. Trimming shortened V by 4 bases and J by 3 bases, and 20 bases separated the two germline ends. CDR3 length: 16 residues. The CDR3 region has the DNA TGTGCCAGCAGCCGACCCGGCAGGTACAGGGTCTACGAGCAGTACTTC. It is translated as CASSRPGRYRVYEQYF.

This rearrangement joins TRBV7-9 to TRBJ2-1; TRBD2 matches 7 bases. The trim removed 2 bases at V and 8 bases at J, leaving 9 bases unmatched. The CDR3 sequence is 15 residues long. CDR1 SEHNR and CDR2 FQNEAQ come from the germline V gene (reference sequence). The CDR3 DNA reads TGTGCCAGCAGCTTACTAGCGGCGAGTGTCGATGAGCAGTTCTTC. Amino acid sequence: CASSLLAASVDEQFF.

The CDR3 sequence is CSQGVTDTQYF. CDR3 nucleotide sequence: TGCAGTCAGGGGGTTACAGATACGCAGTATTTT. The chain joins TRBV20-1 to TRBJ2-3; TRBD1 aligns across 7 bases. The junction had 2 bases not matched to a gene; V was cut back by 8 bases and J by 3 bases. Germline CDR1 DFQATT, CDR2 SNEGSKA (reference sequence). CDR3 length: 11 residues.

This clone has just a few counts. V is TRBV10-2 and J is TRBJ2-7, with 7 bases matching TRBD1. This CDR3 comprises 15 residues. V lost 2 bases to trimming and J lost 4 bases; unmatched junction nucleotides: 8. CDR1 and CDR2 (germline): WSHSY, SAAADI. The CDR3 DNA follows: TGCGCCAGCAGTGAGGAGACAGGGTGGACTTACGAGCAGTACTTC. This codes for CASSEETGWTYEQYF.

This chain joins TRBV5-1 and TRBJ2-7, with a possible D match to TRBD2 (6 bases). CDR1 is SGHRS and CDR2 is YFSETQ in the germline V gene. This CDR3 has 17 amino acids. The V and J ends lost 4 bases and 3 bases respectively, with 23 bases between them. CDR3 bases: TGCGCCAGCAGCGGGAGGCCAGGAGGTACACCGAACTACGAGCAGTACTTC. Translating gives CASSGRPGGTPNYEQYF.

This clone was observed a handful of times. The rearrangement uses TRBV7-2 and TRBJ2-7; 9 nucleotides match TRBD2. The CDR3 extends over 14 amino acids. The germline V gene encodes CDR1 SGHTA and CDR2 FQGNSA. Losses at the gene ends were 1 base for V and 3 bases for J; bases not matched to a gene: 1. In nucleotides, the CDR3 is TGTGCCAGCAGCTTAGAAGCGGGAGGCTACGAGCAGTACTTC. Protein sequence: CASSLEAGGYEQYF.

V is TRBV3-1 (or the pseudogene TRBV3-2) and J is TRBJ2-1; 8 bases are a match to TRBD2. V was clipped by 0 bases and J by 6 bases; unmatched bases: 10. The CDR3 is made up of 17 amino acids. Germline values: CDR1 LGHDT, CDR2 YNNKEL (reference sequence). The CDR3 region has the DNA TGTGCCAGCAGCCAAGAGCCAGCGGGAGTTTCCCGCAATGAGCAGTTCTTC. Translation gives CASSQEPAGVSRNEQFF.

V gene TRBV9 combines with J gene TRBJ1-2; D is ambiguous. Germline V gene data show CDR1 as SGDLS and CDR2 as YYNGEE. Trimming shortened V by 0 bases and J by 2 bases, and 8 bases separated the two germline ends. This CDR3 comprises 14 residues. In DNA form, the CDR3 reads TGTGCCAGCAGCGTAGTCGGGTCAAACTATGGCTACACCTTC. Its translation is CASSVVGSNYGYTF.

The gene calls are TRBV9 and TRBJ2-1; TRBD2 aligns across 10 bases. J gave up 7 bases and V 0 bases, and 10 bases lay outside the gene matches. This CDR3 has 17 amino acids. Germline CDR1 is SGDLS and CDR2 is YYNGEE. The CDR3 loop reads CASSVDWPSGSLNEQFF. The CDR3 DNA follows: TGTGCCAGCAGCGTAGACTGGCCTAGCGGGAGCCTGAATGAGCAGTTCTTC.

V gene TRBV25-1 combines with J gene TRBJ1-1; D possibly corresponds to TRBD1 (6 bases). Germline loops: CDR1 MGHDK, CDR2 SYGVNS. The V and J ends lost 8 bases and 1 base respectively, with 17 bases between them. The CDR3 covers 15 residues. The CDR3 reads CASSLPGQKNTEAFF. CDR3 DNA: TGTGCCAGCTCACTCCCGGGACAAAAGAACACTGAAGCTTTCTTT.

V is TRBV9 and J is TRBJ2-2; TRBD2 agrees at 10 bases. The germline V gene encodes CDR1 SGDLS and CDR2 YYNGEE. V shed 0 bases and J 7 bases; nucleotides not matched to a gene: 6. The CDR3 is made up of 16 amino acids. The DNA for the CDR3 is TGTGCCAGCAGCGTAGACACTAGCGGGATAGGCGGGGAGCTGTTTTTT. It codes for CASSVDTSGIGGELFF.

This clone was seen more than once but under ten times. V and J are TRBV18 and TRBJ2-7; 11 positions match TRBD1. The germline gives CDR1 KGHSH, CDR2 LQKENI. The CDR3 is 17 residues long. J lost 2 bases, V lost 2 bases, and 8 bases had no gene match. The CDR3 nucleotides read TGTGCCAGCTCACCAGTAGGCCCGGGACAGGGGGCCTACGAGCAGTACTTC. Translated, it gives CASSPVGPGQGAYEQYF. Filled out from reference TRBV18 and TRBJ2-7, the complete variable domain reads NAGVMQNPRHLVRRRGQEARLRCSPMKGHSHVYWYRQLPEEGLKFMVYLQKENIIDESGMPKERFSAEFPKEGPSILRIQQVVRGDSAAYFCASSPVGPGQGAYEQYFGPGTRLTVT.

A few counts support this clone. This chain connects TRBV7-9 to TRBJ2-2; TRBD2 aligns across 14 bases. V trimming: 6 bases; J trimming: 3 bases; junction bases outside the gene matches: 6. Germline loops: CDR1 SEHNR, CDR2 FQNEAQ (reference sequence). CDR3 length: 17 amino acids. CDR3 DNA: TGTGCCAGCAGGCCCGGGACTAGCGGGAGCCACACCGGGGAGCTGTTTTTT. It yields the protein CASRPGTSGSHTGELFF. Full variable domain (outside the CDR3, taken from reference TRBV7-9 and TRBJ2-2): DTGVSQNPRHKITKRGQNVTFRCDPISEHNRLYWYRQTLGQGPEFLTYFQNEAQLEKSRLLSDRFSAERPKGSFSTLEIQRTEQGDSAMYLCASRPGTSGSHTGELFFGEGSRLTVL.

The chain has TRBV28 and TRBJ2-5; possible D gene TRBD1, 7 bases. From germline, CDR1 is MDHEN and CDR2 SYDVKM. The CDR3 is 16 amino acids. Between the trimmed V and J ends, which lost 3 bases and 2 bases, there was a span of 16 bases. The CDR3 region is CASSFQGGGLQETQYF. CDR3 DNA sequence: TGTGCCAGCAGTTTTCAGGGGGGAGGTCTACAAGAGACCCAGTACTTC.

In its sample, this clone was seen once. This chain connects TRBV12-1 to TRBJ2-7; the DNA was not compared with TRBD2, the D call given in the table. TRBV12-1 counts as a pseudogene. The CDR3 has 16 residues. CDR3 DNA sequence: TGTGCCAGCAGCTTTGTGGTAGCGGGAGAACAATACGAGCAGTACTTC. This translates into CASSFVVAGEQYEQYF.

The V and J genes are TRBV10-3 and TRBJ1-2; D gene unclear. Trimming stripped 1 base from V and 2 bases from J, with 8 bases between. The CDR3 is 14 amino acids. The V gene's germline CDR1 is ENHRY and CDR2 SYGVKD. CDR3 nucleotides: TGTGCCATCAGTGAGTTAGGAGGGAACTATGGCTACACCTTC. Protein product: CAISELGGNYGYTF.

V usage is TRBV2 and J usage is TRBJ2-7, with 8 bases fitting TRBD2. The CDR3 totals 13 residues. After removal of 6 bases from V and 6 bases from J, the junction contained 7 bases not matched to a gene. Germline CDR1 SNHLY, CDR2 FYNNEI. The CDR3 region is CASSIGGGGEQYF. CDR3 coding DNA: TGTGCCAGCAGCATCGGGGGGGGAGGCGAGCAGTACTTC.

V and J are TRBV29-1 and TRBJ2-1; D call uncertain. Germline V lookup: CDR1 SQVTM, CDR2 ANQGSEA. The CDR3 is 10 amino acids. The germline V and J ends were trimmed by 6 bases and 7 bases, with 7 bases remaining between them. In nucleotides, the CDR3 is TGCAGCGTCCTCGTAAATGAGCAGTTCTTC. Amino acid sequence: CSVLVNEQFF.

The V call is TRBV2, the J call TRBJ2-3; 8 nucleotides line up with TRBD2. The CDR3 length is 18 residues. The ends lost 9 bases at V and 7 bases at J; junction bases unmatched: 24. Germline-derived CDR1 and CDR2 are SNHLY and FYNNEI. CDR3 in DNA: TGTGCCAGTAGTTCCCCTGACACACTAGCGGCCTCTTGGAATACGCAGTATTTT. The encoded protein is CASSSPDTLAASWNTQYF.

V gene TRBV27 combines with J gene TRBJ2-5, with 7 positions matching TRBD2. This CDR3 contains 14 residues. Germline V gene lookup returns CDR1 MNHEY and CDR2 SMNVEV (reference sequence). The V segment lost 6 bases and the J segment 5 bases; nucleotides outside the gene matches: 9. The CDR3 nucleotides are TGTGCCAGCAGAATAATGGGGGGGAAGGAGACCCAGTACTTC. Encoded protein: CASRIMGGKETQYF.

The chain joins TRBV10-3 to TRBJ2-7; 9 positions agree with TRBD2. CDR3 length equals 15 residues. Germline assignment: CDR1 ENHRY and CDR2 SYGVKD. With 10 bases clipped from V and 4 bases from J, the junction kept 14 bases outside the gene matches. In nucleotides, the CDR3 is TGTGCCACAAGGCGGGATAGCGGGAGTCTATACGAGCAGTACTTC. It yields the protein CATRRDSGSLYEQYF.